This TCR beta chain originates from a study of control samples from healthy donors and cancer patients (dated by TCRdb to 2020 to 2021). Receptor amplification or capture employed the immunoSEQ multiplex PCR assay. The source is immuneACCESS, and TCRdb retained only in-frame sequences with V and J called. Part of the clones is not carried over; for the studies checked, unresolved V genes explain less than half of this, and the remainder is unexplained. For this sample the table gives approximately 170,000 clones, of which around 90% were detected only once. The top ten clonotypes cover about 1.4% of the sample. Taken from cysteine to phenylalanine, the CDR3 has 14 residues. The CDR3 DNA has 42 bases and is translated from base 1. The V end loses 6 bases and the J end loses 2 bases, and a stretch of 10 bases separates them. The germline V gene sets CDR1 to KGHSH and CDR2 to LQKENI. This clone was picked up one time. Its antigen has not been determined. No much larger clonotype is one base removed from it; base qualities were not supplied.

This clonotype originated in a young man in good health. Sample: blood. The sequence is built from TRBV18 and TRBJ1-4, with an unclear D gene assignment. The CDR3 protein sequence reads: CASSPGRTNEKLFF. The DNA reads as follows: TGTGCCAGCTCGCCCGGACGGACTAATGAAAAACTGTTTTTT.